Here is one TCR beta chain with its context. CDR1 and CDR2 from the germline V gene are MGHDK and SYGVNS. The V segment lost 3 bases and the J segment 5 bases; nucleotides outside the gene matches: 9. This CDR3 has 15 residues. In the authors' workflow: Reference gene primer amplification yielded estimated nucleated cell counts. TCRdb's copy holds only in-frame clones and misses some; the assay was immunoSEQ multiplex PCR. From that table come the V and J calls and clone size; the DNA was used to work out D and trimming. This table has around 160,000 clones, approximately 90% appearing once. The entry originates in a study of blood T cell repertoires in COVID-19. Study background: Italy, Spain and the United States were the sources of the convalescent and acute COVID-19 samples. Sample material is recorded as cDNA or gDNA derived from T cells, B-cell-depleted T cells, or PBMCs.

J is TRBJ1-2 and V is TRBV25-1; 7 bases line up with TRBD1. Sequencing was performed on peripheral blood. The receptor comes from a man between 18 and 29 years old with acute or convalescent COVID-19. The CDR3 protein is CASSDRRQGWYGYTF. CDR3 DNA: TGTGCCAGCAGTGACCGCCGACAGGGATGGTATGGCTACACCTTC.